The entry below gives a single T cell receptor (beta chain) sequence along with its context. This sample is part of a study of blood T cell repertoires in COVID-19. Study details: PBMCs, B-cell-depleted T cells, or T cells provided the cDNA or gDNA that made up the material.

This CDR3 spans 13 amino acids. With V trimmed by 5 bases and J by 5 bases, 4 bases remained unmatched. Germline CDR1 reads SGHAT; CDR2 reads FQDESV (reference sequence). In the original analysis: It was from reference gene primer amplification that nucleated cell counts were estimated. The table came from immunoSEQ multiplex PCR; TCRdb's copy has only in-frame clones and leaves some out. V, J and clone size are those of that table, while D and trimming were read from the DNA. There are under 200,000 clones in the sample; roughly 80% occur only once, and about 5% lies in the top ten. J is TRBJ2-7 and V is TRBV11-1; 9 bases align to TRBD1. The sequence derives from a woman in her 30s with acute or convalescent COVID-19. Sequences were obtained from peripheral blood. The CDR3 loop reads CASSHRGRNEQYF. For the CDR3, the DNA is TGTGCCAGCAGCCACAGGGGGCGGAACGAGCAGTACTTC.